A selection of T cell receptor beta chains follows, all from one sample in a study of cytomegalovirus exposure and HLA in healthy donors. Profiling relied on immunoSEQ multiplex PCR, and the TCRdb table lists in-frame clones only, not all of them. The sample contains approximately 130,000 clones, roughly 82% of which appear only once. Sequencing was done on a sample of PBMCs. These receptors all stem from a man in his forties or fifties in good health and CMV-seronegative. The CDR3 runs from the conserved cysteine through the conserved F or W. The D gene is left open where the match is weak. Clone size, where shown, is once, few, many, or a class for clones that have expanded.

j_call: TRBJ2-3
v_call: TRBV6-4
cdr3_length: 15
d_call: TRBD2
clone_size: -
cdr3_nt: TGTGCCAGCAGTGAGACTAGCGGGAGGGCAGATACGCAGTATTTT
cdr3_aa: CASSETSGRADTQYF

j_call: TRBJ1-4
v_call: TRBV5-5
cdr3_length: 17
d_call: TRBD1
clone_size: -
cdr3_nt: TGTGCCAGCAGCTTGTTGGGACAGGCCACAACTAATGAAAAACTGTTTTTT
cdr3_aa: CASSLLGQATTNEKLFF

j_call: TRBJ1-2
v_call: TRBV29-1
cdr3_length: 11
d_call: -
clone_size: few
cdr3_nt: TGCAGCGTTAACAGCAACTATGGCTACACCTTC
cdr3_aa: CSVNSNYGYTF

j_call: TRBJ1-6
v_call: TRBV25-1
cdr3_length: 13
d_call: -
clone_size: -
cdr3_nt: TGTGCCAGCAGTGAACAGGGGAATTCACCCCTCCACTTT
cdr3_aa: CASSEQGNSPLHF

j_call: TRBJ1-1
v_call: TRBV5-1
cdr3_length: 14
d_call: TRBD1
clone_size: -
cdr3_nt: TGCGCCAGCAGCTTGGGACAGGGTGTTCCTGAAGCTTTCTTT
cdr3_aa: CASSLGQGVPEAFF

j_call: TRBJ2-3
v_call: TRBV6-5
cdr3_length: 11
d_call: -
clone_size: -
cdr3_nt: TGTGCCAGCAGGGACTATTACACGCAGTATTTT
cdr3_aa: CASRDYYTQYF

j_call: TRBJ1-4
v_call: TRBV4-2
cdr3_length: 16
d_call: TRBD1
clone_size: once
cdr3_nt: TGTGCCAGCAGCCAAGATAACGCCGGGACAGGGGAAAAACTGTTTTTT
cdr3_aa: CASSQDNAGTGEKLFF

j_call: TRBJ1-1
v_call: TRBV5-5
cdr3_length: 18
d_call: TRBD1
clone_size: -
cdr3_nt: TGTGCCAGCAGCTTGGCCCCTATTTCACAGGGGGCTAACACTGAAGCTTTCTTT
cdr3_aa: CASSLAPISQGANTEAFF

j_call: TRBJ1-1
v_call: TRBV27
cdr3_length: 13
d_call: -
clone_size: -
cdr3_nt: TGTGCCAGCAGTTTACAGGCAGAAACTGAAGCTTTCTTT
cdr3_aa: CASSLQAETEAFF

j_call: TRBJ2-5
v_call: TRBV9
cdr3_length: 13
d_call: -
clone_size: -
cdr3_nt: TGTGCCAGCAGCGTAGGAGGAGGCGGGGAGCAGTACTTC
cdr3_aa: CASSVGGGGEQYF

j_call: TRBJ1-5
v_call: TRBV2
cdr3_length: 17
d_call: -
clone_size: once
cdr3_nt: TGTGCCAGCAGTGAAGCGCTGGGGGGGGGAAGCAGTCAGCCCCAGCATTTT
cdr3_aa: CASSEALGGGSSQPQHF

j_call: TRBJ1-2
v_call: TRBV29-1
cdr3_length: 12
d_call: -
clone_size: -
cdr3_nt: TGCAGCGTTGATTCGGACAGAGGCGGCTACACCTTC
cdr3_aa: CSVDSDRGGYTF

j_call: TRBJ2-7
v_call: TRBV15
cdr3_length: 16
d_call: TRBD1
clone_size: once
cdr3_nt: TGTGCCACCAGCAGAGCAACCGGGACAGGGGGCGGCGAGCAGTACTTC
cdr3_aa: CATSRATGTGGGEQYF

j_call: TRBJ1-2
v_call: TRBV4-3
cdr3_length: 14
d_call: -
clone_size: few
cdr3_nt: TGCGCCAGCAGCCAAGGCCAGACAAGCTATGGCTACACCTTC
cdr3_aa: CASSQGQTSYGYTF

j_call: TRBJ2-5
v_call: TRBV6-5
cdr3_length: 12
d_call: -
clone_size: -
cdr3_nt: TGTGCCAGCAGTTCCCCGCAAGAGACCCAGTACTTC
cdr3_aa: CASSSPQETQYF

j_call: TRBJ1-4
v_call: TRBV30
cdr3_length: 15
d_call: TRBD1
clone_size: -
cdr3_nt: TGTGCCTGGAGTGTAGGGACAGGGGGCTATGAAAAACTGTTTTTT
cdr3_aa: CAWSVGTGGYEKLFF

j_call: TRBJ2-3
v_call: TRBV19
cdr3_length: 13
d_call: TRBD1
clone_size: -
cdr3_nt: TGTGCCAGTACGACACAGGGGGCAGATACGCAGTATTTT
cdr3_aa: CASTTQGADTQYF

j_call: TRBJ2-1
v_call: TRBV4-1
cdr3_length: 15
d_call: -
clone_size: -
cdr3_nt: TGCGCCAGCAGCCGCACCGGGATCCCACCCAATGAGCAGTTCTTC
cdr3_aa: CASSRTGIPPNEQFF

j_call: TRBJ1-2
v_call: TRBV4-1
cdr3_length: 12
d_call: -
clone_size: -
cdr3_nt: TGCGCCAGTTCCGGGACAAGGCAGGGCTACACCTTC
cdr3_aa: CASSGTRQGYTF

j_call: TRBJ1-4
v_call: TRBV19
cdr3_length: 13
d_call: -
clone_size: -
cdr3_nt: TGTGCCAGTAGTTCGGGGGCTAATGAAAAACTGTTTTTT
cdr3_aa: CASSSGANEKLFF

j_call: TRBJ2-7
v_call: TRBV7-9
cdr3_length: 18
d_call: TRBD1
clone_size: -
cdr3_nt: TGTGCCAGCAGCTCCGGCGGGGCGGGACAGGGAATTCTCTACGAGCAGTACTTC
cdr3_aa: CASSSGGAGQGILYEQYF

j_call: TRBJ1-2
v_call: TRBV6-1
cdr3_length: 15
d_call: TRBD1
clone_size: -
cdr3_nt: TGTGCCAGCAGTGCAGCAACAGGGGGCGGCTATGGCTACACCTTC
cdr3_aa: CASSAATGGGYGYTF

j_call: TRBJ2-1
v_call: TRBV7-3
cdr3_length: 14
d_call: TRBD1
clone_size: -
cdr3_nt: TGTGCCAGCAGCCCTCGGACAGGGGGCGATGAGCAGTTCTTC
cdr3_aa: CASSPRTGGDEQFF

j_call: TRBJ2-5
v_call: TRBV2
cdr3_length: 14
d_call: -
clone_size: -
cdr3_nt: TGTGCCAGCAGTGTTTTGCTAGAAAAAGAGACCCAGTACTTC
cdr3_aa: CASSVLLEKETQYF

j_call: TRBJ1-2
v_call: TRBV11-2
cdr3_length: 13
d_call: -
clone_size: -
cdr3_nt: TGTGCCAGCAGTACCGGACCCGGGGATGGCTACACCTTC
cdr3_aa: CASSTGPGDGYTF

j_call: TRBJ1-1
v_call: TRBV2
cdr3_length: 13
d_call: -
clone_size: -
cdr3_nt: TGTGCCAGCAGTCGGGGGTCCTACACTGAAGCTTTCTTT
cdr3_aa: CASSRGSYTEAFF